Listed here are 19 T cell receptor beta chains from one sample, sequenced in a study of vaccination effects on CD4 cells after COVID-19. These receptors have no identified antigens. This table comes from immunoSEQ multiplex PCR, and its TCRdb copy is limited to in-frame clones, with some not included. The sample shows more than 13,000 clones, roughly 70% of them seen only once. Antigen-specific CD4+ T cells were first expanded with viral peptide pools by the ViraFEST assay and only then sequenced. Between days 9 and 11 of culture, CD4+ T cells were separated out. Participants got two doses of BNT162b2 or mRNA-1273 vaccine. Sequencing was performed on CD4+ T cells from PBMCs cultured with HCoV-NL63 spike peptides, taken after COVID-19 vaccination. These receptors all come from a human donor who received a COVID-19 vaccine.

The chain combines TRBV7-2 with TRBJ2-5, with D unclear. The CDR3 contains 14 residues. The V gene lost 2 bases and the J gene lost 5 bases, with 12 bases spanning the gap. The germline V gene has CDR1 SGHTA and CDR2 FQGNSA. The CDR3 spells CASSLTPDRETQYF. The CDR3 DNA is TGTGCCAGCAGCTTAACCCCGGATCGGGAGACCCAGTACTTC.

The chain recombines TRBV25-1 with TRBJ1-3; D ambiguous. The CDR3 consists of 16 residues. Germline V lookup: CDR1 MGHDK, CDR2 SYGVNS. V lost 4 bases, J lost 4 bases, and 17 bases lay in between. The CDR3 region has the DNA TGTGCCAGCAGTGTTTTACAGCGGGTCGGCGGAAACACCATATATTTT. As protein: CASSVLQRVGGNTIYF.

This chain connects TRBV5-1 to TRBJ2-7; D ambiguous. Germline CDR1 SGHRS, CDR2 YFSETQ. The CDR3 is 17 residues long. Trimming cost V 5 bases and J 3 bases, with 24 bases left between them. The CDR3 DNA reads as TGCGCCAGCAGGTTGAAGGTTGTCGGTCCAAAACACTACGAGCAGTACTTC. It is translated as CASRLKVVGPKHYEQYF.

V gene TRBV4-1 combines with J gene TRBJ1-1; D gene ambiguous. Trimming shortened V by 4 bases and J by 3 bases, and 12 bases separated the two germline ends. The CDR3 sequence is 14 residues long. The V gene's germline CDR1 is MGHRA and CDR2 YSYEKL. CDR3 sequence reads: CASSPRLRDTEAFF. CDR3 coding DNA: TGCGCCAGCAGCCCCCGTTTGAGGGACACTGAAGCTTTCTTT.

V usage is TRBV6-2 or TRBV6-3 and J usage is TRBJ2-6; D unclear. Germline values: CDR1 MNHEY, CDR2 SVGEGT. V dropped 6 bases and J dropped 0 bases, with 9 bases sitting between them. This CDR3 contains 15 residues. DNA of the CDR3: TGTGCCAGCAGCCCTACAGCCTCTGGGGCCAACGTCCTGACTTTC. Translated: CASSPTASGANVLTF.

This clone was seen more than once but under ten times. The CDR3 DNA reads TGTGCCAGCAGTGAAAGGGTCCTGAACACTGAAGCTTTCTTT. Its protein is CASSERVLNTEAFF. The J gene is TRBJ1-1, the V gene TRBV2; D unclear. Trimming pared 2 bases from V and 0 bases from J, leaving 7 bases between. The germline V gene encodes CDR1 SNHLY and CDR2 FYNNEI. CDR3 size: 14 residues.

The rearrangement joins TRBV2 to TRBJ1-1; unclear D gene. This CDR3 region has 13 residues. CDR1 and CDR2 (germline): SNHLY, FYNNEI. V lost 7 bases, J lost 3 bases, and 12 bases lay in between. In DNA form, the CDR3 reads TGTGCCAGCATATCCAGAACTTACACTGAAGCTTTCTTT. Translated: CASISRTYTEAFF. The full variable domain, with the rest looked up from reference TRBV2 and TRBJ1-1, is EPEVTQTPSHQVTQMGQEVILRCVPISNHLYFYWYRQILGQKVEFLVSFYNNEISEKSEIFDDQFSVERPDGSNFTLKIRSTKLEDSAMYFCASISRTYTEAFFGQGTRLTVV.

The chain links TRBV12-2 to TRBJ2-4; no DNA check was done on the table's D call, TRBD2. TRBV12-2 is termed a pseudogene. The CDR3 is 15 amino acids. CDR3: CASRLGGTSGINQYF. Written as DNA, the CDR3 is TGTGCAAGTCGCTTAGGGGGGACTAGCGGGATAAATCAGTACTTC.

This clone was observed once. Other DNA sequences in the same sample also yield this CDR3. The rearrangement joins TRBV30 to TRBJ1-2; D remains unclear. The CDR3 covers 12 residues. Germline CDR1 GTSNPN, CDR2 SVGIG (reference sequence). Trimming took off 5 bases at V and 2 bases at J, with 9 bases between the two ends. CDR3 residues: CAWGAGNYGYTF. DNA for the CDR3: TGTGCCTGGGGCGCAGGCAACTATGGCTACACCTTC.

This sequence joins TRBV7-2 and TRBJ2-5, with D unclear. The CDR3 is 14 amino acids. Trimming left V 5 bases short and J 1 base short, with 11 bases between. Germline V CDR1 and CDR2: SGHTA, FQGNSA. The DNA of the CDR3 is TGTGCCAGCAGCCCCCCCAATGCCCAAGAGACCCAGTACTTC. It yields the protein CASSPPNAQETQYF. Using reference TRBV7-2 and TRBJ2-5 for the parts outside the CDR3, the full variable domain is GAGVSQSPSNKVTEKGKDVELRCDPISGHTALYWYRQSLGQGLEFLIYFQGNSAPDKSGLPSDRFSAERTGGSVSTLTIQRTQQEDSAVYLCASSPPNAQETQYFGPGTRLLVL.

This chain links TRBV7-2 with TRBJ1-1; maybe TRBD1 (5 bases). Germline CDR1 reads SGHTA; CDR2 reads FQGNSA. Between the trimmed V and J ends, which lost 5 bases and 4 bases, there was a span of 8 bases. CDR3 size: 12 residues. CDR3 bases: TGTGCCAGCAGCAGGGGTATCACTGAAGCTTTCTTT. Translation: CASSRGITEAFF.

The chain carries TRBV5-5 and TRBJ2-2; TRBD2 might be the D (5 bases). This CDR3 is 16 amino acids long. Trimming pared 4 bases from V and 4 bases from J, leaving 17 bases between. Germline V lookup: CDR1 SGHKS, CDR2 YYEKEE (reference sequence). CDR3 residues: CASSIDPQAGTGELFF. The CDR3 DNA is TGTGCCAGCAGCATAGACCCTCAGGCGGGCACCGGGGAGCTGTTTTTT.

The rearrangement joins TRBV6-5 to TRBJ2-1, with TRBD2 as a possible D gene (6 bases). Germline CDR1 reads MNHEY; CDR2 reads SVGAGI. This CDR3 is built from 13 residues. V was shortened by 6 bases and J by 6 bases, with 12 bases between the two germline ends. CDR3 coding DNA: TGTGCCAGCAGAAGGGGACTCCGCAATGAGCAGTTCTTC. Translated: CASRRGLRNEQFF.

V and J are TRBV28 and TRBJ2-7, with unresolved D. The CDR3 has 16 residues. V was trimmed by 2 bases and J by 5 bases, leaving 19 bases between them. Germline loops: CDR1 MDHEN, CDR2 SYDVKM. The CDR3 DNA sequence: TGTGCCAGCAGTTTAGATTGGCTAAAAACCCGGGACGAGCAGTACTTC. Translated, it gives CASSLDWLKTRDEQYF.

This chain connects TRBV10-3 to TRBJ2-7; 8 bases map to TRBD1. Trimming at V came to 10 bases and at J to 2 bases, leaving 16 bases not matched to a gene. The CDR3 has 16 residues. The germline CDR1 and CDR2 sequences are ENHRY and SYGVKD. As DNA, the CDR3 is TGTGCCACGAACAACGAAGGCGACAGGGGACCCTACGAGCAGTACTTC. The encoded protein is CATNNEGDRGPYEQYF.

The CDR3 bases are TGCGCCAGCAGCCAAGATACTTTTAGCGGGGGCGGCTCCTACAATGAGCAGTTCTTC. Its translation is CASSQDTFSGGGSYNEQFF. The chain links TRBV4-3 to TRBJ2-1; 9 positions match TRBD2. The CDR3 is made up of 19 amino acids. V lost 0 bases, J lost 0 bases, and 9 bases stayed unmatched. Germline values: CDR1 LGHNA, CDR2 YSLEER.

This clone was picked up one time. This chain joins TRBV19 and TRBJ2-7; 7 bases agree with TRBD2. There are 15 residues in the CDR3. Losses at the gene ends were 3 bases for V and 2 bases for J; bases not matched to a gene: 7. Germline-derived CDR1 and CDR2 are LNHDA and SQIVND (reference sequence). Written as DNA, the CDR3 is TGTGCCAGTAGTATCGGCGGGAGCGTTCCCTACGAGCAGTACTTC. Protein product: CASSIGGSVPYEQYF.

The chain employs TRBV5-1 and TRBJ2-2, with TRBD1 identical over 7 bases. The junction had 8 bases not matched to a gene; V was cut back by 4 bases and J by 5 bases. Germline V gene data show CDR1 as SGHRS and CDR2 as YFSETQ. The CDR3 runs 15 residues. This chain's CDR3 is CASSPRDSWTGELFF. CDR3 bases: TGCGCCAGCAGCCCCCGGGACAGCTGGACCGGGGAGCTGTTTTTT.

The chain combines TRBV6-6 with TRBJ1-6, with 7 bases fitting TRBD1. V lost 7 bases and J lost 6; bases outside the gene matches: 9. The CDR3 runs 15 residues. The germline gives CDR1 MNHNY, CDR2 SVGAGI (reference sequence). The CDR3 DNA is TGTGCCAGCACCCCCAGGGGGGTGTTTAATTCACCCCTCCACTTT. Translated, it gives CASTPRGVFNSPLHF.